Shown below are 27 T cell receptor beta chains from a single sample sequenced in a study of immune evolution from preneoplasia to lung adenocarcinoma. Sequenced by immunoSEQ multiplex PCR; TCRdb stores in-frame clones only, minus some. This sample has 5,000 to 7,000 clones, with roughly 80% found just once. The sample taken for sequencing was FFPE adjacent normal lung tissue. The receptors stem from a donor of 70 years or more with lung adenocarcinoma.

The V call is TRBV30, the J call TRBJ2-3; 10 bases align to TRBD2. The CDR3 sequence is 16 residues long. Germline trimming cut 2 bases from V and 6 bases from J; bases unmatched to any gene: 11. Germline V gives CDR1 GTSNPN, CDR2 SVGIG (reference sequence). This CDR3 is CAWSTDASGRRDTQYF. The CDR3 region has the DNA TGTGCCTGGAGTACCGACGCTAGCGGGAGACGTGATACGCAGTATTTT.

The chain uses TRBV7-3 and TRBJ2-3, with 7 positions matching TRBD1. In germline, CDR1 is SGHTA, CDR2 FQGTGA. This CDR3 is built from 14 residues. V shed 5 bases and J 4 bases; nucleotides not matched to a gene: 6. CDR3 residues: CASSQSGTADTQYF. The CDR3 DNA sequence: TGTGCCAGCAGCCAATCAGGGACAGCAGATACGCAGTATTTT. Filled out from reference TRBV7-3 and TRBJ2-3, the complete variable domain reads GAGVSQTPSNKVTEKGKYVELRCDPISGHTALYWYRQSLGQGPEFLIYFQGTGAADDSGLPNDRFFAVRPEGSVSTLKIQRTERGDSAVYLCASSQSGTADTQYFGPGTRLTVL.

The chain carries TRBV28 and TRBJ2-1; TRBD2 aligns across 11 bases. This CDR3 is built from 15 residues. CDR1 and CDR2 from the germline V gene are MDHEN and SYDVKM. Trimming at V came to 8 bases and at J to 6 bases, leaving 9 bases not matched to a gene. In DNA form, the CDR3 reads TGTGCCAGCCGGACTAGCGGGTACTCCGGCAATGAGCAGTTCTTC. This gives the protein CASRTSGYSGNEQFF.

The rearrangement joins TRBV11-2 to TRBJ1-1; 7 bases fit TRBD1. V was pared by 5 bases and J by 8 bases, with 5 bases of the junction left unmatched. CDR3 length: 12 amino acids. Germline CDR1 and CDR2: SGHAT and FQNNGV. The CDR3 DNA follows: TGTGCCAGCAGCCAAGAGGGGGCCGAAGCTTTCTTT. It is translated as CASSQEGAEAFF.

The chain is built from TRBV18 and TRBJ2-7, with 9 bases fitting TRBD2. V shed 8 bases and J 4 bases; nucleotides not matched to a gene: 12. Germline loops: CDR1 KGHSH, CDR2 LQKENI. This CDR3 is 15 amino acids long. This chain's CDR3 is CASTQGSGSGYEQYF. The CDR3 DNA sequence: TGTGCCAGCACGCAAGGTAGCGGGAGTGGTTACGAGCAGTACTTC.

The V call is TRBV5-8, the J call TRBJ1-5; no clear D. Germline CDR1 reads SGHTS; CDR2 reads YDEGEE. The CDR3 has 14 amino acids. Trimming took off 0 bases at V and 6 bases at J, with 10 bases between the two ends. The CDR3 DNA follows: TGTGCCAGCAGCTTGGTCGGCCAGAGTCAGCCCCAGCATTTT. It is translated as CASSLVGQSQPQHF. The complete variable domain, with remaining parts taken from reference TRBV5-8 and TRBJ1-5, reads EAGVTQSPTHLIKTRGQQATLRCSPISGHTSVYWYQQALGLGLQFLLWYDEGEERNRGNFPPRFSGRQFPNYSSELNVNALELEDSALYLCASSLVGQSQPQHFGDGTRLSIL.

The chain employs TRBV27 and TRBJ2-7, with 11 bases aligning to TRBD2. CDR1 and CDR2 (germline): MNHEY, SMNVEV (reference sequence). There are 13 residues in the CDR3. With V trimmed by 6 bases and J by 4 bases, 2 bases remained unmatched. The CDR3 DNA is TGTGCCAGCAGACTAGCGGGAGAGTACGAGCAGTACTTC. This encodes CASRLAGEYEQYF.

This clone was seen a few times. The CDR3 loop is CASSFGTGLEDYSNQPQHF. CDR3 bases: TGTGCCAGCAGCTTTGGGACAGGGCTCGAGGATTATAGCAATCAGCCCCAGCATTTT. The chain carries TRBV11-2 and TRBJ1-5; 9 bases agree with TRBD1. The CDR3 runs to 19 residues. The germline V gene encodes CDR1 SGHAT and CDR2 FQNNGV. V lost 3 bases, J lost 0 bases, and 12 bases stayed unmatched.

V and J are TRBV7-2 and TRBJ2-7, with D tentatively TRBD1 (6 bases). CDR1 SGHTA and CDR2 FQGNSA come from the germline V gene. V lost 5 bases to trimming and J lost 6 bases, with 11 bases between them. This CDR3 region has 12 residues. Here the CDR3 reads CASSRTGLEQYF. Written as DNA, the CDR3 is TGTGCCAGCAGCCGAACAGGGCTCGAGCAGTACTTC. The full variable domain, with the rest looked up from reference TRBV7-2 and TRBJ2-7, is GAGVSQSPSNKVTEKGKDVELRCDPISGHTALYWYRQSLGQGLEFLIYFQGNSAPDKSGLPSDRFSAERTGGSVSTLTIQRTQQEDSAVYLCASSRTGLEQYFGPGTRLTVT.

The chain recombines TRBV11-2 with TRBJ1-3; D unresolved. The V and J ends lost 1 base and 0 bases respectively, with 7 bases between them. CDR3 length: 15 residues. The V gene's germline CDR1 is SGHAT and CDR2 FQNNGV. CDR3 sequence (DNA): TGTGCCAGCAGCTTAGGGATAAGCTCTGGAAACACCATATATTTT. Amino acids: CASSLGISSGNTIYF.

The chain carries TRBV6-5 and TRBJ1-4; D gene ambiguous. The CDR3 extends over 14 amino acids. Germline V gives CDR1 MNHEY, CDR2 SVGAGI. Trimming shortened V by 6 bases and J by 8 bases, and 16 bases separated the two germline ends. DNA for the CDR3: TGTGCCAGCAGGAAAGGGTGGAACGAAGAAAAACTGTTTTTT. Translation gives CASRKGWNEEKLFF.

The chain joins TRBV7-9 to TRBJ2-7; D is possibly TRBD1 (6 bases). Germline V gene sequence: CDR1 SEHNR, CDR2 FQNEAQ (reference sequence). Between the trimmed V and J ends, which lost 5 bases and 2 bases, there was a span of 16 bases. The CDR3 runs 15 residues. CDR3: CASSPARGSTYEQYF. CDR3 coding DNA: TGTGCCAGCAGCCCGGCTAGGGGGTCCACCTACGAGCAGTACTTC.

The chain recombines TRBV5-1 with TRBJ2-1, with 7 bases matching TRBD1. Germline V gives CDR1 SGHRS, CDR2 YFSETQ. The CDR3 is 15 residues long. Trimming at V came to 6 bases and at J to 2 bases, leaving 8 bases not matched to a gene. CDR3 sequence reads: CASTLGGQTYNEQFF. The DNA for the CDR3 is TGCGCCAGCACCCTTGGGGGACAGACCTACAATGAGCAGTTCTTC. The whole variable domain, filled in from reference TRBV5-1 and TRBJ2-1, reads KAGVTQTPRYLIKTRGQQVTLSCSPISGHRSVSWYQQTPGQGLQFLFEYFSETQRNKGNFPGRFSGRQFSNSRSEMNVSTLELGDSALYLCASTLGGQTYNEQFFGPGTRLTVL.

The chain joins TRBV5-1 to TRBJ1-2; 8 bases map to TRBD1. Trimming cost V 4 bases and J 3 bases; bases outside gene matches: 5. Germline CDR1 reads SGHRS; CDR2 reads YFSETQ. The CDR3 totals 14 residues. CDR3 in DNA: TGCGCCAGCAGCATAGGACAGGGAGACTATGGCTACACCTTC. Translation gives CASSIGQGDYGYTF. The full variable domain, in which reference TRBV5-1 and TRBJ1-2 provide the parts outside the CDR3, is KAGVTQTPRYLIKTRGQQVTLSCSPISGHRSVSWYQQTPGQGLQFLFEYFSETQRNKGNFPGRFSGRQFSNSRSEMNVSTLELGDSALYLCASSIGQGDYGYTFGSGTRLTVV.

This clone was counted a single time. A junction end diverges from the germline sequence, so it may reflect a read error. The chain is built from TRBV7-8 and TRBJ2-2; tentative D call: TRBD2 (5 bases). The CDR3 runs to 18 residues. Per the germline V gene, CDR1 is SGHVS and CDR2 is FQNEAQ. The CDR3 DNA sequence: TGTGCCAGCAGTTTAGAGGGATTGGACTTTTCGAACACCGGGGAGCTGTTTTTT. Its protein is CASSLEGLDFSNTGELFF. The full variable domain, its missing parts supplied by reference TRBV7-8 and TRBJ2-2, is GAGVSQSPRYKVAKRGQDVALRCDPISGHVSLFWYQQALGQGPEFLTYFQNEAQLDKSGLPSDRFFAERPEGSVSTLKIQRTQQEDSAVYLCASSLEGLDFSNTGELFFGEGSRLTVL.

CDR3 DNA sequence: TGTGCCAGCAGCTATCGAGGACAGGGATTGAACACTGAAGCTTTCTTT. It encodes CASSYRGQGLNTEAFF. The chain links TRBV7-8 to TRBJ1-1; 8 positions match TRBD1. The ends lost 4 bases at V and 0 bases at J; junction bases unmatched: 7. CDR3 length: 16 amino acids. Germline V gene sequence: CDR1 SGHVS, CDR2 FQNEAQ.

This rearrangement joins TRBV29-1 to TRBJ2-3; D gene ambiguous. CDR1 is SQVTM and CDR2 is ANQGSEA in the germline V gene. This CDR3 has 12 residues. With 5 bases removed from V and 0 bases from J, the gap between germline ends came to 6 bases. The DNA for the CDR3 is TGCAGCGTTCTACAGAGCACAGATACGCAGTATTTT. Translated: CSVLQSTDTQYF.

This clone was seen more than once but under ten times. The chain couples TRBV19 to TRBJ1-1; TRBD1 agrees at 8 bases. Germline V gene sequence: CDR1 LNHDA, CDR2 SQIVND (reference sequence). CDR3 length equals 13 residues. V trimming: 9 bases; J trimming: 1 base; junction bases outside the gene matches: 4. CDR3 region: CASGQGRNTEAFF. CDR3 DNA sequence: TGTGCCAGCGGACAGGGAAGGAACACTGAAGCTTTCTTT.

The chain links TRBV15 to TRBJ2-5; TRBD2 agrees at 12 bases. V lost 3 bases to trimming and J lost 4 bases; unmatched junction nucleotides: 18. This CDR3 region has 20 residues. CDR1 is LNHNV, CDR2 YYDKDF, per germline (reference sequence). CDR3 DNA sequence: TGTGCCACCAGCAGCTCCGACAGGGCGACTAGCGGGAGTGTGCGAGAGACCCAGTACTTC. It encodes CATSSSDRATSGSVRETQYF.

As for this clone: Other DNA sequences in this specimen translate into the identical CDR3. Written as DNA, the CDR3 is TGCGCCAGCAGCTTGGAAGCAGGGGGCTACGAGCAGTACTTC. It specifies CASSLEAGGYEQYF. The chain uses TRBV5-1 and TRBJ2-7, with 7 bases identical to TRBD1. CDR1 SGHRS and CDR2 YFSETQ come from the germline V gene. Trimming at V came to 0 bases and at J to 3 bases, leaving 3 bases not matched to a gene. The CDR3 has 14 amino acids.

The chain uses TRBV4-1 and TRBJ2-1, with 12 bases identical to TRBD1. Germline trimming cut 3 bases from V and 8 bases from J; bases unmatched to any gene: 11. The CDR3 runs 17 residues. Germline V gene lookup returns CDR1 MGHRA and CDR2 YSYEKL. This CDR3 reads CASSQDAGTGGMYEQFF. The CDR3 nucleotides are TGCGCCAGCAGCCAGGATGCCGGGACAGGGGGCATGTATGAGCAGTTCTTC.

The J gene is TRBJ2-3, the V gene TRBV7-9; D remains unclear. The CDR3 is 14 amino acids. Deletions cut 1 base from V and 4 bases from J, with 9 bases between. From germline, CDR1 is SEHNR and CDR2 FQNEAQ (reference sequence). For the CDR3, the DNA is TGTGCCAGCAGCTTAGAACGGTCAGCAGATACGCAGTATTTT. It is translated as CASSLERSADTQYF.

This clone has a handful of counts. The chain has TRBV9 and TRBJ2-2, with no clear D. The CDR3 loop spans 14 amino acids. Germline CDR1 SGDLS, CDR2 YYNGEE. Deletions cut 5 bases from V and 4 bases from J, with 12 bases between. CDR3 bases: TGTGCCAGCAGTTCACACCCGGGCACCGGGGAGCTGTTTTTT. Translated: CASSSHPGTGELFF.

This clone was seen a handful of times. CDR3 loop: CASSVARRETQYF. CDR3 in DNA: TGCGCCAGCAGCGTGGCTCGAAGGGAGACCCAGTACTTC. The chain joins TRBV5-1 to TRBJ2-5; D not resolved. The germline gives CDR1 SGHRS, CDR2 YFSETQ. The V gene lost 4 bases and the J gene lost 5 bases, with 12 bases spanning the gap. This CDR3 comprises 13 residues.

The J gene is TRBJ2-3, the V gene TRBV7-2; D is perhaps TRBD2 (6 bases). Germline V gives CDR1 SGHTA, CDR2 FQGNSA. Trimming left V 4 bases short and J 0 bases short, with 11 bases between. This CDR3 is 15 amino acids long. The CDR3 protein is CASSSSGQSTDTQYF. CDR3 nucleotides: TGTGCCAGCAGCTCCAGCGGGCAGAGCACAGATACGCAGTATTTT. Full variable domain (outside the CDR3, taken from reference TRBV7-2 and TRBJ2-3): GAGVSQSPSNKVTEKGKDVELRCDPISGHTALYWYRQSLGQGLEFLIYFQGNSAPDKSGLPSDRFSAERTGGSVSTLTIQRTQQEDSAVYLCASSSSGQSTDTQYFGPGTRLTVL.

This sequence joins TRBV10-3 and TRBJ1-2; D is uncertain. The CDR3 sequence is 12 residues long. From germline, CDR1 is ENHRY and CDR2 SYGVKD. Trimming stripped 4 bases from V and 8 bases from J, with 11 bases between. CDR3: CAISGAGLGYTF. In DNA form, the CDR3 reads TGTGCCATCAGTGGGGCAGGTTTAGGCTACACCTTC.

The genes are TRBV5-1 and TRBJ2-7; D is perhaps TRBD1 (5 bases). Germline-derived CDR1 and CDR2 are SGHRS and YFSETQ. V dropped 4 bases and J dropped 5 bases, with 16 bases sitting between them. CDR3 length: 14 amino acids. CDR3 DNA: TGCGCCAGCAGCCCCACGACAGTTGGGGACGAGCAGTACTTC. Amino acid sequence: CASSPTTVGDEQYF.